This T cell receptor beta chain derives from a study of CD8+ T cells in alopecia areata. Isolated RNA was reverse transcribed into cDNA used as the sequencing template. The protocol was immunoSEQ multiplex PCR, while the TCRdb copy is restricted to in-frame clones and leaves out a portion. The specimen gives 250,000 or so clones without singletons; the ten biggest hold 1.2%. CDR1 and CDR2 (germline): GKSSPN, SITVG. J lost 4 bases, V lost 1 base, and 2 bases had no gene match. The CDR3 runs 14 residues. A note on this clone: Mouse names are used for the genes. The read finishes 4 residues shy of the CDR3 end, and the germline J gene is used to complete it.

Cells that came from pooled cutaneous lymph nodes were sorted using CD4, CD8alpha, NKG2D, NKG2ACE and other markers. The chain links TRBV31 to TRBJ2-3, with 10 bases that match TRBD2. Sequencing was carried out using CD4+ T cells sorted from a lymph node. The sequence was obtained from a C3H/HeJ mouse with alopecia areata. Mouse strain MHC haplotype: H2-k. The CDR3 is CAWSRGLGTETLYF. The CDR3 DNA, read in part, is TGTGCCTGGAGTCGGGGACTGGGGACAGAA.